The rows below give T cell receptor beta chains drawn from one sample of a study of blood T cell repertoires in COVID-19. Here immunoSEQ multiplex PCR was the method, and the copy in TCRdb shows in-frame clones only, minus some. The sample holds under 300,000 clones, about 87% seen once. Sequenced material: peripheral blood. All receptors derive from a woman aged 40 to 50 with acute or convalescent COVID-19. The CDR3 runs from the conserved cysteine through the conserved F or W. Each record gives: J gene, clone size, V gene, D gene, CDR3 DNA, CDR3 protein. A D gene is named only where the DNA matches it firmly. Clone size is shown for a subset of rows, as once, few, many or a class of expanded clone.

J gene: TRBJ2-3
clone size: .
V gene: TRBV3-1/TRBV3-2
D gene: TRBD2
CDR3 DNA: TGTGCCAGCAGCCAATATGGGGGGAGGGGAGATACGCAGTATTTT
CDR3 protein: CASSQYGGRGDTQYF

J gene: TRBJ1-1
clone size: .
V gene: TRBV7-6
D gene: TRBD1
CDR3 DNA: TGTGCCAGCAGTTTTTGGCAGGGGGCTGAAGCTTTCTTT
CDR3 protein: CASSFWQGAEAFF

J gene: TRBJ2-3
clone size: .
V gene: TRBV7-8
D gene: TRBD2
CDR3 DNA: TGTGCCAGCAGTTCTAGAGCGGGGGAGGGGAGGGATACGCAGTATTTT
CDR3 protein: CASSSRAGEGRDTQYF

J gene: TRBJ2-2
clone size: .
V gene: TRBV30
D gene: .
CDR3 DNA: TGTGCCTGGAACACTCAGGGTGACACCGGGGAGCTGTTTTTT
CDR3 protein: CAWNTQGDTGELFF

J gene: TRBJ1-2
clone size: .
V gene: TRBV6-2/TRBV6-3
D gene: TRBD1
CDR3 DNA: TGTGCCAGCAGTTACCCCCAGCCTCGACAGGGGGCGAACTATGGCTACACCTTC
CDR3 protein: CASSYPQPRQGANYGYTF

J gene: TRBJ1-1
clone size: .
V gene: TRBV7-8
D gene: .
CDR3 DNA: TGTGCCAGCAGCTTAATAGCAGAGAACACTGAAGCTTTCTTT
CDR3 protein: CASSLIAENTEAFF

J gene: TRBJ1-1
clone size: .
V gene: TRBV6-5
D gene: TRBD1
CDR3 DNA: TGTGCCAGCAGTTACGGACAGGGGGTAGGGACTGAAGCTTTCTTT
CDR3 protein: CASSYGQGVGTEAFF

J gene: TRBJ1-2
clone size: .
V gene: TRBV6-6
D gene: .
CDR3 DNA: TGTGCCAGCAGTTATGTCCAGGGAGGGTCAACTGGTGGCTACACCTTC
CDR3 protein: CASSYVQGGSTGGYTF

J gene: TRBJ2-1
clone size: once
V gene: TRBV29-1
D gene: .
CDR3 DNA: TGCAGCGTTGTACTAGCTGGCAATGAGCAGTTCTTC
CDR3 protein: CSVVLAGNEQFF

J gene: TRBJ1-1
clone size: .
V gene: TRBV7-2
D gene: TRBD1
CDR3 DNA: TGTGCCAGCAGCCCCGTGCAGGGGGCGAACACTGAAGCTTTCTTT
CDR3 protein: CASSPVQGANTEAFF

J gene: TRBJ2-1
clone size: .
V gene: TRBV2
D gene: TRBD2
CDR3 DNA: TGTGCCAGCCAAGCTCTAGCGGGGGGGGGCAATGAGCAGTTCTTC
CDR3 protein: CASQALAGGGNEQFF

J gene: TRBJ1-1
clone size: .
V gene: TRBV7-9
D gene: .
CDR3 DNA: TGTGCCAGCAGCCTATATGGCACTGAAGCTTTCTTT
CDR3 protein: CASSLYGTEAFF

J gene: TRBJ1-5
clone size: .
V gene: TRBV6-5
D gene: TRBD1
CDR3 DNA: TGTGCCAGCAGAGTCGGACAGGGAGGTCAGCCCCAGCATTTT
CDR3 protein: CASRVGQGGQPQHF

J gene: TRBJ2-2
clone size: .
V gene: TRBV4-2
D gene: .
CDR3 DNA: TGTGCCAGCAGCCACCTCGGGGGGCAGCCCGGAACCGGGGAGCTGTTTTTT
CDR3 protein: CASSHLGGQPGTGELFF

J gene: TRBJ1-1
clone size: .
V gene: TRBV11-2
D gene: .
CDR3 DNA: TGTGCCAGCAGCTTATCGAGTGTGGGCTTCACTGAAGCTTTCTTT
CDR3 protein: CASSLSSVGFTEAFF

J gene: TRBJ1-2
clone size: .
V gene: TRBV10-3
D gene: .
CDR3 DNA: TGTGCCATCTCGTCGGCAGGCGATGGCTACACCTTC
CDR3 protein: CAISSAGDGYTF

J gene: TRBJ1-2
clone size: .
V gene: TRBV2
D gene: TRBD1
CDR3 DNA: TGTGCCAGCAGCCGGCGGGACAGCCCCGGTAATGGCTACACCTTC
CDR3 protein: CASSRRDSPGNGYTF

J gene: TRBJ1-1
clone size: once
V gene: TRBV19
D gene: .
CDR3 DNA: TGTGCCAGTCATGGCAGGGGGAACACTGAAGCTTTCTTT
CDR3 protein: CASHGRGNTEAFF

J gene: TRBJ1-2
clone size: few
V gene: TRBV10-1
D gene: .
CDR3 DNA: TGCGCCAGCAGTAACCTCCAGGGAAATCTGGATGGCTACACCTTC
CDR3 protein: CASSNLQGNLDGYTF

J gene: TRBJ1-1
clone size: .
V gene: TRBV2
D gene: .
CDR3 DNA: TGTGCCAGCAAAATTAACAGTCGCCAGGCCCTTGAAGCTTTCTTT
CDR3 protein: CASKINSRQALEAFF

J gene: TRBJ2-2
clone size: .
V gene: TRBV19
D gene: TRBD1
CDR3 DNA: TGTGCCAGTAGTCTCGGGACAGGTGGCACCGGGGAGCTGTTTTTT
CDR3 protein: CASSLGTGGTGELFF

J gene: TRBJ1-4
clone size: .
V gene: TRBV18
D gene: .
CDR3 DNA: TGTGCCAGCTCACCAAAAGGGGCGTTTGGAGAAAAACTGTTTTTT
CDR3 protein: CASSPKGAFGEKLFF

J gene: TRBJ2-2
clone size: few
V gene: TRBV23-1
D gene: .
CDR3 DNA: TGCGCCAGCAGTCCAACCAAGGGGCAGAACACCGGGGAGCTGTTTTTT
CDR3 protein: CASSPTKGQNTGELFF

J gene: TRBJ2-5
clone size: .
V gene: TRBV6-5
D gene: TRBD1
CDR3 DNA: TGTGCCAGCAGCGCCTGGGACAGCCGAGAGACCCAGTACTTC
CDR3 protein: CASSAWDSRETQYF

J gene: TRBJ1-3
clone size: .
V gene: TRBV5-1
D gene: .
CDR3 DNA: TGCGCCAGCAGCTTGGGACACTCTGGAAACACCATATATTTT
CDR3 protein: CASSLGHSGNTIYF

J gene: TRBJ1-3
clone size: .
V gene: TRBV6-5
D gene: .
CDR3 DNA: TGTGCCAGCCTGGGGAGGTCTGGAAACACCATATATTTT
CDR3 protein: CASLGRSGNTIYF

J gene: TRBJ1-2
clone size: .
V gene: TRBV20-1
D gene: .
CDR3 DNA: TGCAGTGCGGCCTCTGGCTACACCTTC
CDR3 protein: CSAASGYTF